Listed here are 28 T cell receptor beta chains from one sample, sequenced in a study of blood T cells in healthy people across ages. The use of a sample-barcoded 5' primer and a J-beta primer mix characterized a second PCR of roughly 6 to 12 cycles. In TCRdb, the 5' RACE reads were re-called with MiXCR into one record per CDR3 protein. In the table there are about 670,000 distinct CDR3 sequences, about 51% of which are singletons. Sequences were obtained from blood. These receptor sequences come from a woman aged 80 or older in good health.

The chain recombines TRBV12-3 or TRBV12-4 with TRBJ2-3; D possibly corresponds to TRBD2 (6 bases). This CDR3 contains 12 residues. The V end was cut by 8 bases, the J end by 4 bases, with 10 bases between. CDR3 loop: CASGGSADTQYF. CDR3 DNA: TGTGCCAGCGGAGGGAGCGCAGATACGCAGTATTTT.

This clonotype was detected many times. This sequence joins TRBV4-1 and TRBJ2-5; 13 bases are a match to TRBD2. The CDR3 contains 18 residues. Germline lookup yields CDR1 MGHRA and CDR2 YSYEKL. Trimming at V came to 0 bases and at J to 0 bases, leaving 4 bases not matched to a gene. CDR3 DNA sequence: TGCGCCAGCAGCCAAGAAGAAGGACTAGCGGGAGACCAAGAGACCCAGTACTTC. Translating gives CASSQEEGLAGDQETQYF.

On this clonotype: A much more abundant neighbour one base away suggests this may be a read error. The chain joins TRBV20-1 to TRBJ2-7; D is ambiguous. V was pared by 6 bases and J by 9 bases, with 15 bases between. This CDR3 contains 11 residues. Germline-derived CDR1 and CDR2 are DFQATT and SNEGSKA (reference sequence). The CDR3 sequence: CSAMGPGWQYF. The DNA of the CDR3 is TGCAGTGCAATGGGCCCAGGCTGGCAGTACTTC.

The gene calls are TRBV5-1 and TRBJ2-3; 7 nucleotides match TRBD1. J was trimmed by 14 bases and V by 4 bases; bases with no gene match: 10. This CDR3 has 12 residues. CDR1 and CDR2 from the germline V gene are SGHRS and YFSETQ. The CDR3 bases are TGCGCCAGCAGCCTTGAACAGGGGATAATGTATTTT. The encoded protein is CASSLEQGIMYF.

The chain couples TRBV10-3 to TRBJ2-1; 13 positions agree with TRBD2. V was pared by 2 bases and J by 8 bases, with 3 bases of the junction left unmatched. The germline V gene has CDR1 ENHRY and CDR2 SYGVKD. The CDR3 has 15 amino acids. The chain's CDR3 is CAISERTSGSHEQFF. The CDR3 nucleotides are TGTGCCATCAGTGAGAGGACTAGCGGGAGCCATGAGCAGTTCTTC.

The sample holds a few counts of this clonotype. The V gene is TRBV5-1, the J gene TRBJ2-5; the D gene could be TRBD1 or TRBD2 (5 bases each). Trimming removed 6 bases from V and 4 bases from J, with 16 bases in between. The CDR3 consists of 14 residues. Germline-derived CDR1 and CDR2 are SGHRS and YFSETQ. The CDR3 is CASIEGRGPETQYF. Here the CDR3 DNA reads TGCGCCAGCATTGAGGGACGGGGACCAGAGACCCAGTACTTC.

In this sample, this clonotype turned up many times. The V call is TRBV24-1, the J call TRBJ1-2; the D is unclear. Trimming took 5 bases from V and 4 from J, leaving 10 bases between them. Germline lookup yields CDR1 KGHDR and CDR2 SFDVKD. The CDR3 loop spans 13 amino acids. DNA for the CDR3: TGTGCCACCAGTGGTTCAGGTTTCTATGGCTACACCTTC. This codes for CATSGSGFYGYTF.

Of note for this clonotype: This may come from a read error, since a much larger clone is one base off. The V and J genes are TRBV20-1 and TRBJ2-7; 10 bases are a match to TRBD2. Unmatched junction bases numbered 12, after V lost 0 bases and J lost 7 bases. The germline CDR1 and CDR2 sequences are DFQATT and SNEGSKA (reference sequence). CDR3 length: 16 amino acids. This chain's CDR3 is CSARDSSGRADNEQYF. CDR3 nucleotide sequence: TGCAGTGCTAGAGATAGCAGCGGGAGGGCCGACAATGAGCAGTACTTC.

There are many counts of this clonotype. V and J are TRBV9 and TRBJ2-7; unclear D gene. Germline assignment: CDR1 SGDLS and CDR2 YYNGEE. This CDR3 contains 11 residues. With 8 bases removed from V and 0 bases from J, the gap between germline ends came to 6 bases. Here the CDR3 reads CASTFSYEQYF. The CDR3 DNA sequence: TGTGCCAGTACGTTCTCCTACGAGCAGTACTTC.

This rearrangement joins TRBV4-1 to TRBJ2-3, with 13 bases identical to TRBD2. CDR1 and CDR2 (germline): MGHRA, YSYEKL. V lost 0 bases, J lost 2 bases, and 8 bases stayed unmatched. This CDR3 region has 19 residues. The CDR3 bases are TGCGCCAGCAGCCAAGATACTCGACTAGCGGGGGGCTTCACAGATACGCAGTATTTT. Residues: CASSQDTRLAGGFTDTQYF.

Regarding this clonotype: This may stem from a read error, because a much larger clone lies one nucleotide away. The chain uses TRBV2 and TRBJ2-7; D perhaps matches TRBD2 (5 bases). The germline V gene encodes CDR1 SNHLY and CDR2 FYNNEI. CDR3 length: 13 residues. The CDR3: CAGSEQSPGEQYF. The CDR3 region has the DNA TGTGCCGGCAGTGAACAGTCCCCGGGGGAGCAGTACTTC.

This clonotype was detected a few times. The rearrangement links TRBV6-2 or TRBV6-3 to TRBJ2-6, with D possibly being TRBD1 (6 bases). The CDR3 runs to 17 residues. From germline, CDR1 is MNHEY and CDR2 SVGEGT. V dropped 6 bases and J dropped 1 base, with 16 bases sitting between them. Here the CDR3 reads CASRRDTAMSGANVLTF. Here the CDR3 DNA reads TGTGCCAGCAGACGGGACACGGCCATGTCTGGGGCCAACGTCCTGACTTTC.

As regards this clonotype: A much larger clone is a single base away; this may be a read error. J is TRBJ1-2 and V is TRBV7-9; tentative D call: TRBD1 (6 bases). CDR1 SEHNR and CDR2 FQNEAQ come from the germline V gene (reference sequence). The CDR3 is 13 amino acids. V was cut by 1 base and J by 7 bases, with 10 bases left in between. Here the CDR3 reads CASSLDREAGYTF. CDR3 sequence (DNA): TGTGCCAGCAGCTTAGACAGGGAGGCTGGCTACACCTTC.

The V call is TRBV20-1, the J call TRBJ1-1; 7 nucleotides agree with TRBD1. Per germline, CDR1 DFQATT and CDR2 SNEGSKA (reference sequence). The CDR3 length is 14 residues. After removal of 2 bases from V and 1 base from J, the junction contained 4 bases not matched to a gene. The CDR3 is CSARLRDRNTEAFF. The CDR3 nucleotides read TGCAGTGCTAGACTCCGGGACAGGAACACTGAAGCTTTCTTT.

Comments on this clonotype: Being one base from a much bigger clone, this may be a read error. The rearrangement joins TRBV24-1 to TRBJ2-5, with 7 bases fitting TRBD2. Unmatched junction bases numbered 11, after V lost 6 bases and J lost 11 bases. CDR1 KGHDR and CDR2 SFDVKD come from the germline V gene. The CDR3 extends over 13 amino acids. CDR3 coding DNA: TGTGCCACCAGTTCCTTACCCGGGACTAAGCAGTACTTC. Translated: CATSSLPGTKQYF.

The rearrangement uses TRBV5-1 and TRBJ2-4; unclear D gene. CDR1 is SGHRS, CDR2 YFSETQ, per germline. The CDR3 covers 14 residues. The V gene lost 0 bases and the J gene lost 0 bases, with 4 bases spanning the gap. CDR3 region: CASSLAGAKNIQYF. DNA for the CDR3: TGCGCCAGCAGCTTGGCGGGAGCCAAAAACATTCAGTACTTC.

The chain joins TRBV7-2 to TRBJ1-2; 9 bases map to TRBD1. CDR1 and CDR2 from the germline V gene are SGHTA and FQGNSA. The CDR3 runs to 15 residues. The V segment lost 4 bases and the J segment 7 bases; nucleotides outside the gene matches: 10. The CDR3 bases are TGTGCCAGCAGCTCGATTACAGGGGGCTGGGGTGGCTACACCTTC. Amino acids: CASSSITGGWGGYTF.

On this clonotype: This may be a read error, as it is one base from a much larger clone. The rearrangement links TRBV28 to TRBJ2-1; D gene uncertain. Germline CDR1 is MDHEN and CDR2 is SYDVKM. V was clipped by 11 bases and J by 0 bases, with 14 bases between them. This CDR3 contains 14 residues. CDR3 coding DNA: TGTGCCGGGCGGAGCGCCGGCTCCTACAATGAGCAGTTCTTC. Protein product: CAGRSAGSYNEQFF.

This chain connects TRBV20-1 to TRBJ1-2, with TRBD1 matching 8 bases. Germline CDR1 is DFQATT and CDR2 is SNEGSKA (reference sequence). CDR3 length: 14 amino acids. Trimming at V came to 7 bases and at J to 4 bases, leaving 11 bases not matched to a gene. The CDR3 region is CSVYAGGAGYGYTF. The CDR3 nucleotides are TGCAGTGTATATGCAGGGGGCGCGGGCTATGGCTACACCTTC.

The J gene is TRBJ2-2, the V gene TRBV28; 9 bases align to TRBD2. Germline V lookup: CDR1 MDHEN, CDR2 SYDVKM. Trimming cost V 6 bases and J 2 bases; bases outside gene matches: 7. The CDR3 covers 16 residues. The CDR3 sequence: CASRGLAPRNTGELFF. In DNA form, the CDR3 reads TGTGCCAGCAGGGGACTAGCTCCCCGCAACACCGGGGAGCTGTTTTTT.

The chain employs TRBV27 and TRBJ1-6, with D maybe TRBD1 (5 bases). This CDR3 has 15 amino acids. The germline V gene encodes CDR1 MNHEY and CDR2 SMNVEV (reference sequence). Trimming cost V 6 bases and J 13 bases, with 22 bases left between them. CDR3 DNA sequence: TGTGCCAGCAGCCCCGTGGGGGGGTCAATTCGGCCCCTCCACTTT. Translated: CASSPVGGSIRPLHF.

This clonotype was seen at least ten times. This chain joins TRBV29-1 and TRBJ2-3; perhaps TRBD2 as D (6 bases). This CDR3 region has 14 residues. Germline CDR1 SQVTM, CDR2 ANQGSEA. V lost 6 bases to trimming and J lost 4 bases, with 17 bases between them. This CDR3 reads CSVARGSGADTQYF. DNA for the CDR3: TGCAGCGTCGCTCGTGGTAGCGGCGCAGATACGCAGTATTTT.

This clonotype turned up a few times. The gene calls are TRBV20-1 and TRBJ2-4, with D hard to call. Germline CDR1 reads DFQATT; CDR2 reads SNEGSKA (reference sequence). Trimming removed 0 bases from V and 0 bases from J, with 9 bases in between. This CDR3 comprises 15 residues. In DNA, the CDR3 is TGCAGTGCTAGAGATCCCGGTCTAGCCAAAAACATTCAGTACTTC. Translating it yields CSARDPGLAKNIQYF.

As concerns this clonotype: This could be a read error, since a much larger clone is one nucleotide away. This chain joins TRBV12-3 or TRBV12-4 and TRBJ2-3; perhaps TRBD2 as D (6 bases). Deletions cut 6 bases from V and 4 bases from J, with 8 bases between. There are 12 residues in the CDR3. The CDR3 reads CASRPSADTQYF. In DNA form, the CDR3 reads TGTGCCAGCAGACCTAGCGCAGATACGCAGTATTTT.

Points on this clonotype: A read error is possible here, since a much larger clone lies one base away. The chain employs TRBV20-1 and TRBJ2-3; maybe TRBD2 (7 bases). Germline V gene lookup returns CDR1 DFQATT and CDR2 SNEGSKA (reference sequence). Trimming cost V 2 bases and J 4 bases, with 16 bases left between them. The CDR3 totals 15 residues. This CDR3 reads CSARRGAGGSDTQYF. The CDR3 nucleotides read TGCAGTGCTAGACGGGGGGCGGGTGGGTCAGATACGCAGTATTTT.

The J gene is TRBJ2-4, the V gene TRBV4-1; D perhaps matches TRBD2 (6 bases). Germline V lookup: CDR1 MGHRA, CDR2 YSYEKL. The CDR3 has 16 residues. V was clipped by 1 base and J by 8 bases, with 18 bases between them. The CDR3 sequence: CASSQGPLGGVDIQYF. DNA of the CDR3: TGCGCCAGCAGCCAAGGCCCCCTCGGAGGGGTGGACATTCAGTACTTC.

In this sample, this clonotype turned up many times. The CDR3 DNA follows: TGTGCCAGCAGTTTACAGGGGGCTAACACTGAAGCTTTCTTT. Encoded protein: CASSLQGANTEAFF. The chain is built from TRBV2 and TRBJ1-1; 9 bases fit TRBD1. The germline gives CDR1 SNHLY, CDR2 FYNNEI. The trim removed 5 bases at V and 2 bases at J, leaving 3 bases unmatched. The CDR3 runs 14 residues. The entire variable domain, with the rest obtained from reference TRBV2 and TRBJ1-1, is as follows: EPEVTQTPSHQVTQMGQEVILRCVPISNHLYFYWYRQILGQKVEFLVSFYNNEISEKSEIFDDQFSVERPDGSNFTLKIRSTKLEDSAMYFCASSLQGANTEAFFGQGTRLTVV.

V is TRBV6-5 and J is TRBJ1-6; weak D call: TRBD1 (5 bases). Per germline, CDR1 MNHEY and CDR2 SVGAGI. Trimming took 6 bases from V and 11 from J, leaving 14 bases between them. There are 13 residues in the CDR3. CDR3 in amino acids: CASSPQGLTPLHF. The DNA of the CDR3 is TGTGCCAGCAGCCCTCAGGGTTTGACACCCCTCCACTTT.